These 22 T cell receptor beta chains came from one sample sequenced in a study of blood T cell repertoires in COVID-19. The protocol was immunoSEQ multiplex PCR, while the TCRdb copy is restricted to in-frame clones and leaves out a portion. The table includes 250,000 to 300,000 clones, more than 85% detected once. Specimen: peripheral blood. The receptors shown here come from a young man with active or convalescent COVID-19.

The V call is TRBV7-9, the J call TRBJ1-2, with a possible D match to TRBD1 (6 bases). Trimming shortened V by 4 bases and J by 6 bases, and 12 bases separated the two germline ends. The CDR3 length is 13 residues. Per the germline V gene, CDR1 is SEHNR and CDR2 is FQNEAQ (reference sequence). This CDR3 reads CASSSERGNGYTF. CDR3 bases: TGTGCCAGCAGCTCCGAGAGGGGGAATGGCTACACCTTC.

The genes are TRBV25-1 and TRBJ1-1, with D perhaps matching TRBD1 (5 bases). From germline, CDR1 is MGHDK and CDR2 SYGVNS. CDR3 length equals 15 residues. With 3 bases removed from V and 13 bases from J, the gap between germline ends came to 24 bases. CDR3 sequence reads: CASSDPSGTPGIDFF. The CDR3 DNA reads TGTGCCAGCAGTGACCCATCGGGCACGCCAGGGATAGATTTCTTT. Full variable domain (remainder filled in from reference TRBV25-1 and TRBJ1-1): EADIYQTPRYLVIGTGKKITLECSQTMGHDKMYWYQQDPGMELHLIHYSYGVNSTEKGDLSSESTVSRIRTEHFPLTLESARPSHTSQYLCASSDPSGTPGIDFFGQGTRLTVV.

V and J are TRBV27 and TRBJ2-7, with D perhaps TRBD2 (6 bases). Deletions cut 6 bases from V and 1 base from J, with 19 bases between. The CDR3 length is 16 residues. Germline V gene sequence: CDR1 MNHEY, CDR2 SMNVEV (reference sequence). The CDR3 sequence: CASSKMGRGLSYEQYF. CDR3 sequence (DNA): TGTGCCAGCAGCAAAATGGGTCGCGGACTATCCTACGAGCAGTACTTC.

J is TRBJ1-6 and V is TRBV3-1 (or the pseudogene TRBV3-2); the D gene is possibly TRBD1 (6 bases). CDR1 LGHDT and CDR2 YNNKEL come from the germline V gene (reference sequence). The CDR3 runs to 17 residues. V was shortened by 4 bases and J by 5 bases, with 18 bases between the two germline ends. CDR3 in amino acids: CASSPRSSGADNSPLHF. The DNA of the CDR3 is TGTGCCAGCAGCCCCCGATCATCAGGGGCGGATAATTCACCCCTCCACTTT.

The chain couples TRBV9 to TRBJ2-7; TRBD2 aligns across 12 bases. The V gene end was trimmed by 4 bases and the J gene end by 5 bases; junction bases not matched to a gene: 10. Germline V gives CDR1 SGDLS, CDR2 YYNGEE. The CDR3 length is 16 residues. CDR3 nucleotides: TGTGCCAGCAGCACCCGAGCTAGCGGGGGGGCCGACGAGCAGTACTTC. Its protein is CASSTRASGGADEQYF. Filled out from reference TRBV9 and TRBJ2-7, the complete variable domain reads DSGVTQTPKHLITATGQRVTLRCSPRSGDLSVYWYQQSLDQGLQFLIQYYNGEERAKGNILERFSAQQFPDLHSELNLSSLELGDSALYFCASSTRASGGADEQYFGPGTRLTVT.

CDR3 nucleotide sequence: TGTGCCAGCAGCCAAGCCGGGGGTATGACAGAGACCCAGTACTTC. It is translated as CASSQAGGMTETQYF. The chain joins TRBV3-1 (or the pseudogene TRBV3-2) to TRBJ2-5, with TRBD2 as a possible D gene (6 bases). V lost 1 base and J lost 4, with 13 bases in between. Germline V gene sequence: CDR1 LGHDT, CDR2 YNNKEL (reference sequence). The CDR3 totals 15 residues.

The CDR3 coding sequence is TGTGCCAGTAGTATCACGGCGGGGGGCTACAATGAGCAGTTCTTC. Its protein product is CASSITAGGYNEQFF. This sequence joins TRBV19 and TRBJ2-1, with 8 positions matching TRBD2. The junction had 4 bases not matched to a gene; V was cut back by 3 bases and J by 3 bases. The germline V gene encodes CDR1 LNHDA and CDR2 SQIVND (reference sequence). This CDR3 is 15 amino acids long.

The chain couples TRBV30 to TRBJ2-3, with 7 nucleotides matching TRBD2. The ends lost 0 bases at V and 2 bases at J; junction bases unmatched: 11. Germline V gives CDR1 GTSNPN, CDR2 SVGIG (reference sequence). CDR3 length: 17 residues. The CDR3 bases are TGTGCCTGGAGTGTTGGCCAAGCGGGATTATTCACAGATACGCAGTATTTT. It translates to CAWSVGQAGLFTDTQYF.

In its sample, this clone was seen once. The gene calls are TRBV4-1 and TRBJ2-3; unclear D gene. V lost 5 bases, J lost 1 base, and 7 bases lay in between. The CDR3 is 13 amino acids. Germline values: CDR1 MGHRA, CDR2 YSYEKL. CDR3 in amino acids: CASSYSGTDTQYF. The CDR3 DNA is TGCGCCAGCAGCTACTCTGGCACAGATACGCAGTATTTT.

The V gene is TRBV2, the J gene TRBJ2-1; a weak D match, TRBD2 (6 bases). V was trimmed by 8 bases and J by 10 bases, leaving 18 bases between them. This CDR3 has 13 residues. CDR1 and CDR2 (germline): SNHLY, FYNNEI. CDR3 in DNA: TGTGCCAGCTCGGGGAATAGCGGCAACGAGCAGTTCTTC. Translation: CASSGNSGNEQFF.

This clone has more than one count but fewer than ten. V is TRBV2 and J is TRBJ1-2; D gene ambiguous. Germline V CDR1 and CDR2: SNHLY, FYNNEI. The CDR3 spans 13 residues. The V and J ends lost 6 bases and 7 bases respectively, with 15 bases between them. The CDR3 loop reads CASSVTGSSGYTF. CDR3 coding DNA: TGTGCCAGCAGCGTGACGGGGAGTAGTGGCTACACCTTC.

There are a few counts of this clone. This chain uses TRBV7-9 with TRBJ2-7, with D possibly being TRBD1 (5 bases). Germline CDR1 reads SEHNR; CDR2 reads FQNEAQ (reference sequence). V was pared by 5 bases and J by 1 base, with 18 bases between. This CDR3 is built from 16 residues. Here the CDR3 reads CASSPRTTSPSYEQYF. The CDR3 DNA sequence: TGTGCCAGCAGCCCCCGGACAACCTCCCCATCCTACGAGCAGTACTTC.

The V call is TRBV5-4, the J call TRBJ1-3, with 9 bases lining up with TRBD1. The CDR3 length is 15 residues. Germline CDR1 is SGHNT and CDR2 is YYREEE (reference sequence). The J segment lost 5 bases and the V segment lost 4 bases, leaving 7 bases of the junction unmatched. CDR3 nucleotides: TGTGCCAGCAGCCCCGGGACAGGGAGTAGAAACACCATATATTTT. This gives the protein CASSPGTGSRNTIYF.

V gene TRBV5-4 combines with J gene TRBJ2-3, with D tentatively TRBD2 (5 bases). This CDR3 region has 17 residues. Germline V CDR1 and CDR2: SGHNT, YYREEE (reference sequence). Trimming pared 5 bases from V and 0 bases from J, leaving 19 bases between. CDR3 protein: CASSSPPGESSTDTQYF. The CDR3 DNA sequence: TGTGCCAGCAGTTCACCACCCGGGGAATCTAGCACAGATACGCAGTATTTT.

V and J are TRBV5-1 and TRBJ1-3; the D is unclear. V lost 3 bases and J lost 7, with 17 bases in between. From germline, CDR1 is SGHRS and CDR2 YFSETQ. CDR3 length: 15 amino acids. CDR3 amino acids: CASSSVELFGNTIYF. CDR3 bases: TGCGCCAGCAGCTCGGTGGAATTGTTCGGGAACACCATATATTTT.

The chain links TRBV30 to TRBJ2-7; 9 bases align to TRBD2. Germline trimming cut 2 bases from V and 4 bases from J; bases unmatched to any gene: 15. There are 17 residues in the CDR3. The germline gives CDR1 GTSNPN, CDR2 SVGIG (reference sequence). The DNA for the CDR3 is TGTGCCTGGAGTTCGCTAGGCGAAGTTGCGGGGGGGTACGAGCAGTACTTC. It specifies CAWSSLGEVAGGYEQYF. The complete variable domain, with remaining parts taken from reference TRBV30 and TRBJ2-7, reads SQTIHQWPATLVQPVGSPLSLECTVEGTSNPNLYWYRQAAGRGLQLLFYSVGIGQISSEVPQNLSASRPQDRQFILSSKKLLLSDSGFYLCAWSSLGEVAGGYEQYFGPGTRLTVT.

This CDR3 reads CASSIQGGYEQYF. Written as DNA, the CDR3 is TGCGCCAGCAGTATTCAAGGGGGCTACGAGCAGTACTTC. J is TRBJ2-7 and V is TRBV5-1; weak D call: TRBD1 (6 bases). Trimming stripped 5 bases from V and 3 bases from J, with 12 bases between. The CDR3 is 13 amino acids. Germline-derived CDR1 and CDR2 are SGHRS and YFSETQ.

The gene calls are TRBV6-5 and TRBJ2-2; 10 positions agree with TRBD1. Germline CDR1 MNHEY, CDR2 SVGAGI. CDR3 length: 14 residues. V lost 7 bases and J lost 6; bases outside the gene matches: 5. CDR3 sequence: CASIRQGASGELFF. The CDR3 bases are TGTGCCAGCATCAGACAGGGGGCTTCCGGGGAGCTGTTTTTT.

In this sample, this clone turned up many times. V gene TRBV6-6 combines with J gene TRBJ2-3; no firm D call. The V gene's germline CDR1 is MNHNY and CDR2 SVGAGI (reference sequence). V was pared by 6 bases and J by 0 bases, with 4 bases between. The CDR3 has 12 amino acids. The CDR3 nucleotides are TGTGCCAGCAGCCTTAGCACAGATACGCAGTATTTT. It yields the protein CASSLSTDTQYF.

The chain couples TRBV5-1 to TRBJ2-1; the match to TRBD2 covers 8 bases. Germline loops: CDR1 SGHRS, CDR2 YFSETQ. The CDR3 runs to 16 residues. V gave up 0 bases and J gave up 6 bases; unmatched junction bases: 8. CDR3 DNA sequence: TGCGCCAGCAGCTTGGTCGGGGGGGCCACCTCCAATGAGCAGTTCTTC. It yields the protein CASSLVGGATSNEQFF.

Here the CDR3 reads CASSLSRGNYGYTF. The CDR3 DNA reads as TGTGCCAGCAGTTTAAGCAGGGGGAACTATGGCTACACCTTC. The genes are TRBV28 and TRBJ1-2, with 7 bases aligning to TRBD1. Germline values: CDR1 MDHEN, CDR2 SYDVKM. The CDR3 is made up of 14 amino acids. J gave up 2 bases and V 2 bases, and 2 bases lay outside the gene matches.

This clone was seen a handful of times. The genes are TRBV6-5 and TRBJ2-6; TRBD1 matches at 7 bases. The CDR3 has 16 residues. With V trimmed by 2 bases and J by 4 bases, 5 bases remained unmatched. Germline lookup yields CDR1 MNHEY and CDR2 SVGAGI. The CDR3 bases are TGTGCCAGCAGTTACCCGACAGGGTTAGGGGCCAACGTCCTGACTTTC. This translates into CASSYPTGLGANVLTF.